The 5 T cell receptor beta chains reported below all come from one sample, sequenced in a study of response to subunit inactivated influenza vaccine. TCRdb analysed the RT-PCR reads with MiXCR anew, one entry per CDR3 protein. The table records 650,000 or so distinct CDR3 sequences, 12% to 15% of them present only once. Sequencing used PBMCs from blood, obtained 14 to 15 days before vaccination. Source of these receptors: a man aged 45-65 years who received an inactivated influenza vaccine.

The chain carries TRBV15 and TRBJ2-3, with 8 nucleotides matching TRBD1. The ends lost 0 bases at V and 1 base at J; junction bases unmatched: 9. The germline gives CDR1 LNHNV, CDR2 YYDKDF (reference sequence). CDR3 length: 18 residues. CDR3 DNA sequence: TGTGCCACCAGCAGAGACAGGGGGCGATTTATGGGCACAGATACGCAGTATTTT. Amino acids: CATSRDRGRFMGTDTQYF.

The V gene is TRBV4-2, the J gene TRBJ1-5; no definite D call. V was cut by 1 base and J by 4 bases, with 5 bases left in between. The CDR3 contains 13 residues. The V gene's germline CDR1 is LGHNA and CDR2 YNFKEQ. CDR3 in amino acids: CASSQAVNQPQHF. CDR3 in DNA: TGTGCCAGCAGCCAAGCCGTTAATCAGCCCCAGCATTTT.

The chain joins TRBV6-2 or TRBV6-3 to TRBJ1-5, with no clear D. V was shortened by 5 bases and J by 7 bases, with 12 bases between the two germline ends. Germline-derived CDR1 and CDR2 are MNHEY and SVGEGT. The CDR3 is made up of 13 amino acids. In nucleotides, the CDR3 is TGTGCCAGCAGTACGTCATCGGGACAGCCCCAGCATTTT. This gives the protein CASSTSSGQPQHF.

The gene calls are TRBV29-1 and TRBJ2-5; D uncertain. Trimming removed 4 bases at V and 4 bases at J, with 7 bases between. CDR3 length: 11 residues. The germline V gene has CDR1 SQVTM and CDR2 ANQGSEA. The CDR3 nucleotides are TGCAGCGTTGGTATGAGAGAGACCCAGTACTTC. As protein: CSVGMRETQYF.

This clonotype was counted between two and nine times. The chain recombines TRBV11-2 with TRBJ2-3; 7 bases match TRBD2. CDR1 is SGHAT, CDR2 FQNNGV, per germline. The CDR3 contains 16 residues. The J segment lost 4 bases and the V segment lost 3 bases, leaving 10 bases of the junction unmatched. CDR3 loop: CASSLVGGILPDTQYF. The CDR3 region has the DNA TGTGCCAGCAGCTTGGTGGGGGGGATCCTTCCAGATACGCAGTATTTT.